This is a list of T cell receptor beta chains from one sample in a study of shared clonotypes between healthy human individuals. The data were produced by immunoSEQ multiplex PCR, yet TCRdb's version contains in-frame clones alone and is incomplete. The sample includes hundreds of thousands of clones, over 60% of them seen just once. Sequenced input: PBMCs. These receptors were taken from a woman between 40 and 55 years old in good health. Some clones in this sample may be carry-over from other donors' samples. Each CDR3 is given with its conserved first and last residue. Fields, in order: CDR3 protein, clone size, J gene, V gene, CDR3 length. Size is stated for part of the rows, as once, few or many counts, or as a class when the clone is expanded.

CDR3 protein: CASSLAGGEQFF
clone size: -
J gene: TRBJ2-1
V gene: TRBV11-1
CDR3 length: 12

CDR3 protein: CASSSRLRDRVPGELFF
clone size: -
J gene: TRBJ2-2
V gene: TRBV7-3
CDR3 length: 17

CDR3 protein: CATSLGYEQYF
clone size: -
J gene: TRBJ2-7
V gene: TRBV6-5
CDR3 length: 11

CDR3 protein: CAWSVGRAIGYTF
clone size: -
J gene: TRBJ1-2
V gene: TRBV30
CDR3 length: 13

CDR3 protein: CASSPGGESNQPQHF
clone size: -
J gene: TRBJ1-5
V gene: TRBV9
CDR3 length: 15

CDR3 protein: CASSLAGGGNEQFF
clone size: -
J gene: TRBJ2-1
V gene: TRBV5-1
CDR3 length: 14

CDR3 protein: CASSLAGFYGYTF
clone size: -
J gene: TRBJ1-2
V gene: TRBV5-4
CDR3 length: 13

CDR3 protein: CASSVATGTDLNEQFF
clone size: -
J gene: TRBJ2-1
V gene: TRBV9
CDR3 length: 16

CDR3 protein: CASAPLGQAYGYTF
clone size: -
J gene: TRBJ1-2
V gene: TRBV28
CDR3 length: 14

CDR3 protein: CASSPPRKGIGTDTQYF
clone size: -
J gene: TRBJ2-3
V gene: TRBV18
CDR3 length: 17

CDR3 protein: CASSLSGGEKAFF
clone size: few
J gene: TRBJ1-1
V gene: TRBV27
CDR3 length: 13

CDR3 protein: CASSMTSGSTGELFF
clone size: -
J gene: TRBJ2-2
V gene: TRBV7-2
CDR3 length: 15

CDR3 protein: CASSLVFDQPQHF
clone size: -
J gene: TRBJ1-5
V gene: TRBV28
CDR3 length: 13

CDR3 protein: CASSEEAGRPDTQYF
clone size: -
J gene: TRBJ2-3
V gene: TRBV6-4
CDR3 length: 15

CDR3 protein: CAISPLAGGNEQFF
clone size: once
J gene: TRBJ2-1
V gene: TRBV10-3
CDR3 length: 14

CDR3 protein: CAWSTHSGTPMGEQYF
clone size: -
J gene: TRBJ2-7
V gene: TRBV30
CDR3 length: 16

CDR3 protein: CATSRVGQNIQYF
clone size: -
J gene: TRBJ2-4
V gene: TRBV15
CDR3 length: 13

CDR3 protein: CASSGGAASGNTIYF
clone size: -
J gene: TRBJ1-3
V gene: TRBV2
CDR3 length: 15

CDR3 protein: CASSLVRAGELFF
clone size: few
J gene: TRBJ2-2
V gene: TRBV7-2
CDR3 length: 13

CDR3 protein: CASIRSGRSGDNEQFF
clone size: few
J gene: TRBJ2-1
V gene: TRBV27
CDR3 length: 16

CDR3 protein: CASSSLLAVNTGELFF
clone size: few
J gene: TRBJ2-2
V gene: TRBV11-1
CDR3 length: 16

CDR3 protein: CASSQTGGALSGELFF
clone size: -
J gene: TRBJ2-2
V gene: TRBV7-3
CDR3 length: 16

CDR3 protein: CASSDGGREQYF
clone size: -
J gene: TRBJ2-7
V gene: TRBV2
CDR3 length: 12

CDR3 protein: CASGPTGIRAGELFF
clone size: -
J gene: TRBJ2-2
V gene: TRBV28
CDR3 length: 15

CDR3 protein: CASSPRTSGKYEQYF
clone size: few
J gene: TRBJ2-7
V gene: TRBV7-2
CDR3 length: 15

CDR3 protein: CASRPAGTANYGYTF
clone size: -
J gene: TRBJ1-2
V gene: TRBV19
CDR3 length: 15

CDR3 protein: CAWRLGLAGYNEQFF
clone size: -
J gene: TRBJ2-1
V gene: TRBV30
CDR3 length: 15

CDR3 protein: CASSEQGVRGYTF
clone size: -
J gene: TRBJ1-2
V gene: TRBV6-1
CDR3 length: 13

CDR3 protein: CASSLNSNNEQFF
clone size: few
J gene: TRBJ2-1
V gene: TRBV7-3
CDR3 length: 13

CDR3 protein: CASSPLPTATNYGYTF
clone size: -
J gene: TRBJ1-2
V gene: TRBV6-6
CDR3 length: 16

CDR3 protein: CASSQTGANVLTF
clone size: few
J gene: TRBJ2-6
V gene: TRBV27
CDR3 length: 13

CDR3 protein: CASSLTGVGYEQFF
clone size: -
J gene: TRBJ2-1
V gene: TRBV11-2
CDR3 length: 14

CDR3 protein: CASRQDRGNYNEQFF
clone size: few
J gene: TRBJ2-1
V gene: TRBV5-1
CDR3 length: 15

CDR3 protein: CASSLGRHRDGYEQYF
clone size: -
J gene: TRBJ2-7
V gene: TRBV7-8
CDR3 length: 16

CDR3 protein: CASSRDNYGYTF
clone size: -
J gene: TRBJ1-2
V gene: TRBV14
CDR3 length: 12

CDR3 protein: CASSASSTDTQYF
clone size: -
J gene: TRBJ2-3
V gene: TRBV9
CDR3 length: 13

CDR3 protein: CASSLAPRSLLAVYNEQFF
clone size: once
J gene: TRBJ2-1
V gene: TRBV27
CDR3 length: 19

CDR3 protein: CASSGTSGYNEQFF
clone size: few
J gene: TRBJ2-1
V gene: TRBV6-1
CDR3 length: 14

CDR3 protein: CASSPPISGNTIYF
clone size: -
J gene: TRBJ1-3
V gene: TRBV18
CDR3 length: 14

CDR3 protein: CARSRRSYSNQPQHF
clone size: -
J gene: TRBJ1-5
V gene: TRBV5-3
CDR3 length: 15

CDR3 protein: CASRGVSGYQETQYF
clone size: once
J gene: TRBJ2-5
V gene: TRBV6-6
CDR3 length: 15

CDR3 protein: CATSRDLGVQPQHF
clone size: -
J gene: TRBJ1-5
V gene: TRBV15
CDR3 length: 14

CDR3 protein: CASSQGGTQYF
clone size: few
J gene: TRBJ2-5
V gene: TRBV14
CDR3 length: 11

CDR3 protein: CASSPGTSGSSGEQYF
clone size: -
J gene: TRBJ2-7
V gene: TRBV5-4
CDR3 length: 16

CDR3 protein: CASSVLYQPQHF
clone size: -
J gene: TRBJ1-5
V gene: TRBV7-2
CDR3 length: 12

CDR3 protein: CASSLASGFYNEQFF
clone size: -
J gene: TRBJ2-1
V gene: TRBV5-1
CDR3 length: 15

CDR3 protein: CASSSLIQSSQYF
clone size: -
J gene: TRBJ2-3
V gene: TRBV28
CDR3 length: 13

CDR3 protein: CASSPTSGASYEQYF
clone size: few
J gene: TRBJ2-7
V gene: TRBV5-1
CDR3 length: 15

CDR3 protein: CASSEQASAGANVLTF
clone size: -
J gene: TRBJ2-6
V gene: TRBV6-1
CDR3 length: 16

CDR3 protein: CSADKQETQYF
clone size: -
J gene: TRBJ2-5
V gene: TRBV20-1
CDR3 length: 11

CDR3 protein: CASSRGQGANNEQFF
clone size: -
J gene: TRBJ2-1
V gene: TRBV18
CDR3 length: 15

CDR3 protein: CASSLAPGGSEQYF
clone size: -
J gene: TRBJ2-7
V gene: TRBV5-1
CDR3 length: 14

CDR3 protein: CASRITETQYF
clone size: -
J gene: TRBJ2-5
V gene: TRBV5-1
CDR3 length: 11

CDR3 protein: CASSRGTGDEKLFF
clone size: many
J gene: TRBJ1-4
V gene: TRBV5-1
CDR3 length: 14

CDR3 protein: CAWSYAPVGEQYF
clone size: -
J gene: TRBJ2-7
V gene: TRBV30
CDR3 length: 13

CDR3 protein: CASSRINWASAGNTIYF
clone size: -
J gene: TRBJ1-3
V gene: TRBV11-2
CDR3 length: 17

CDR3 protein: CARSLVTDYEQYF
clone size: -
J gene: TRBJ2-7
V gene: TRBV5-3
CDR3 length: 13